A single sample is the source of the 17 T cell receptor beta chains below, sequenced in a study of T-cell reconstitution after alpha-beta-depleted transplantation in children. TCRbeta library construction was performed incorporating unique molecular identifiers. TCRdb analysed the PCR reads with MiXCR anew, one entry per CDR3 protein. The sample lists around 130,000 distinct CDR3 sequences, 9.5% to 10% seen once, with less than 25% in the top ten. Here the sequenced sample was PBMCs, mostly from graft donor cells, taken 180 days after TCRalphabeta/CD19-depleted stem cell transplant. The receptors come from a girl less than two years old who had a stem cell transplant for combined immunodeficiency, so the T cells may come from the graft donor.

In this sample, this clonotype turned up a few times. The chain recombines TRBV27 with TRBJ2-7; 7 bases are shared with TRBD2. This CDR3 contains 15 residues. The trim removed 4 bases at V and 3 bases at J, leaving 9 bases unmatched. The V gene's germline CDR1 is MNHEY and CDR2 SMNVEV (reference sequence). The CDR3: CASSSYGGGVYEQYF. DNA for the CDR3: TGTGCCAGCAGTTCTTACGGGGGAGGGGTCTACGAGCAGTACTTC.

This clonotype was seen a few times. The rearrangement links TRBV7-7 to TRBJ2-1; D perhaps matches TRBD1 (6 bases). Germline V gene data show CDR1 as SSHAT and CDR2 as FNYEAQ (reference sequence). Trimming cost V 5 bases and J 7 bases, with 12 bases left between them. The CDR3 has 13 residues. DNA of the CDR3: TGTGCCAGCAGCATGGGACACCGGAATGAGCAGTTCTTC. Translating it yields CASSMGHRNEQFF.

This clonotype was seen repeatedly, ten times or more. The chain links TRBV6-1 to TRBJ2-2; 7 bases agree with TRBD1. The V and J ends lost 2 bases and 7 bases, in that order; junction bases with no gene match: 7. The germline V gene has CDR1 MNHNS and CDR2 SASEGT. There are 15 residues in the CDR3. The CDR3 region has the DNA TGTGCCAGCAGTGAATTGAGGGGGCCGGGCGGGGAGCTGTTTTTT. The encoded protein is CASSELRGPGGELFF.

This clonotype has a handful of counts. The V and J genes are TRBV6-5 and TRBJ1-5, with 11 bases matching TRBD1. V gave up 3 bases and J gave up 16 bases; unmatched junction bases: 11. The CDR3 loop spans 14 amino acids. CDR1 and CDR2 (germline): MNHEY, SVGAGI. CDR3 nucleotide sequence: TGTGCCAGCAGTTATTCTGATGGGACAGGGGGACTCCATTTT. Its translation: CASSYSDGTGGLHF.

The table lists this clonotype with a few counts. This sequence joins TRBV5-1 and TRBJ2-3; 13 nucleotides line up with TRBD2. CDR3 size: 17 residues. V lost 4 bases to trimming and J lost 1 base; unmatched junction nucleotides: 6. Germline-derived CDR1 and CDR2 are SGHRS and YFSETQ. CDR3 in DNA: TGCGCCAGCAGCCTACTAGCGGGAGGGCCCGGCACAGATACGCAGTATTTT. Its translation is CASSLLAGGPGTDTQYF.

There are many counts of this clonotype. V usage is TRBV7-2 and J usage is TRBJ2-7; 8 bases line up with TRBD1. Trimming took 3 bases from V and 2 from J; bases not matched to a gene: 3. This CDR3 is 14 amino acids long. The germline CDR1 and CDR2 sequences are SGHTA and FQGNSA. The CDR3 nucleotides read TGTGCCAGCAGCTTTCAGGGGGCGGCCTACGAGCAGTACTTC. It is translated as CASSFQGAAYEQYF.

The chain carries TRBV28 and TRBJ1-2; D not resolved. Germline lookup yields CDR1 MDHEN and CDR2 SYDVKM. The V end was cut by 1 base, the J end by 6 bases, with 18 bases between. The CDR3 contains 16 residues. CDR3 protein: CASSLSFRSGVNGYTF. The CDR3 region has the DNA TGTGCCAGCAGTTTATCGTTTCGGTCCGGGGTAAATGGCTACACCTTC.

The chain uses TRBV7-9 and TRBJ1-1; the D is unclear. The CDR3 sequence is 15 residues long. Trimming shortened V by 1 base and J by 5 bases, and 14 bases separated the two germline ends. Germline V lookup: CDR1 SEHNR, CDR2 FQNEAQ (reference sequence). The CDR3 protein is CASSLGSLSGTEAFF. CDR3 coding DNA: TGTGCCAGCAGCTTAGGGAGCCTATCCGGGACTGAAGCTTTCTTT.

This clonotype was observed a handful of times. V is TRBV29-1 and J is TRBJ1-1, with a tentative D call TRBD1 (5 bases). Germline V CDR1 and CDR2: SQVTM, ANQGSEA. Trimming pared 4 bases from V and 3 bases from J, leaving 6 bases between. The length of the CDR3 is 11 residues. Here the CDR3 reads CSVAGDTEAFF. CDR3 nucleotide sequence: TGCAGCGTTGCGGGGGACACTGAAGCTTTCTTT.

This clonotype was observed a handful of times. The chain carries TRBV12-3 or TRBV12-4 and TRBJ2-1; 9 bases line up with TRBD2. The V gene end was trimmed by 2 bases and the J gene end by 10 bases; junction bases not matched to a gene: 9. This CDR3 region has 15 residues. The CDR3 DNA sequence: TGTGCCAGCAGTTTAACCCAACTAGCGGGCCGGGAGCAGTTCTTC. It is translated as CASSLTQLAGREQFF.

Details on this clonotype: One junction end disagrees with the germline gene, perhaps due to a read error. The rearrangement uses TRBV27 and TRBJ1-1; D remains unclear. This CDR3 is 14 amino acids long. Per the germline V gene, CDR1 is MNHEY and CDR2 is SMNVEV (reference sequence). The CDR3 sequence is CASSLYQKSTEDFF. Here the CDR3 DNA reads TGTGCCAGCAGTTTATATCAGAAGAGCACTGAAGATTTCTTT.

This clonotype has a handful of counts. The chain combines TRBV9 with TRBJ1-2; D uncertain. This CDR3 comprises 11 residues. Germline values: CDR1 SGDLS, CDR2 YYNGEE. V lost 7 bases, J lost 4 bases, and 8 bases lay in between. CDR3 sequence (DNA): TGTGCCAGCGCCTCAAGCTATGGCTACACCTTC. This codes for CASASSYGYTF.

On this clonotype itself: A much larger clone differs by one base, so this may be a read error. This chain joins TRBV5-1 and TRBJ2-7; either TRBD1 or TRBD2 may fit D (5 bases each). CDR1 is SGHRS and CDR2 is YFSETQ in the germline V gene. The CDR3 extends over 14 amino acids. DNA of the CDR3: TGCGCCAGCAGCTTGGCCGCAGGGACCTACGCGCAGTACTTC. It specifies CASSLAAGTYAQYF.

This clonotype has just a few counts. The rearrangement links TRBV7-3 to TRBJ2-7, with 9 bases fitting TRBD1. V shed 0 bases and J 6 bases; nucleotides not matched to a gene: 3. The CDR3 has 14 residues. The germline CDR1 and CDR2 sequences are SGHTA and FQGTGA. CDR3 in amino acids: CASSLTLGQGEQYF. The CDR3 DNA reads TGTGCCAGCAGCTTAACGTTGGGACAGGGCGAGCAGTACTTC.

In its sample, this clonotype was seen a few times. This sequence joins TRBV5-1 and TRBJ1-1; D may be TRBD1 (6 bases). Trimming left V 0 bases short and J 4 bases short, with 7 bases between. CDR3 size: 13 residues. Germline loops: CDR1 SGHRS, CDR2 YFSETQ. CDR3: CASSLGGATEAFF. The DNA for the CDR3 is TGCGCCAGCAGCTTGGGGGGGGCCACTGAAGCTTTCTTT.

The chain combines TRBV4-2 with TRBJ2-5; unclear D gene. V was shortened by 3 bases and J by 5 bases, with 7 bases between the two germline ends. The CDR3 covers 12 residues. Per the germline V gene, CDR1 is LGHNA and CDR2 is YNFKEQ. The CDR3 reads CASSQWGETQYF. CDR3 bases: TGTGCCAGCAGCCAGTGGGGTGAGACCCAGTACTTC.

This clonotype appeared a few times. V and J are TRBV29-1 and TRBJ2-3; 11 nucleotides align to TRBD2. After removal of 7 bases from V and 1 base from J, the junction contained 19 bases not matched to a gene. The CDR3 length is 19 residues. CDR1 is SQVTM and CDR2 is ANQGSEA in the germline V gene. This CDR3 is CSGWVTGTSGPRGTDTQYF. The CDR3, as DNA: TGCAGCGGGTGGGTCACCGGGACTAGCGGTCCCAGGGGCACAGATACGCAGTATTTT.